These 12 T cell receptor beta chains were all obtained from the same sample, sequenced in a study of shared clonotypes between healthy human individuals. Data came from immunoSEQ multiplex PCR; TCRdb stores just in-frame clones and leaves some out. The table includes approximately 710,000 clones, about 90% detected once. The sequenced sample was memory CD8+ T cells from PBMCs. Subset described: CD45RO+ cells pooled with CCR7-negative TemRA cells. The source is a man aged 18 to 29 in good health. Some clones in this sample may be carry-over from other donors' samples.

Written as DNA, the CDR3 is TGTGCCAGCCTGGGCCCACAGGACAGCGAGCAGTACTTC. Amino acids: CASLGPQDSEQYF. The rearrangement joins TRBV5-4 to TRBJ2-7; tentative D call: TRBD1 (6 bases). CDR1 and CDR2 (germline): SGHNT, YYREEE (reference sequence). Trimming took 7 bases from V and 6 from J, leaving 17 bases between them. CDR3 length: 13 amino acids.

This chain uses TRBV28 with TRBJ2-7; possibly TRBD1 for D (5 bases). Germline assignment: CDR1 MDHEN and CDR2 SYDVKM. This CDR3 region has 11 residues. V shed 5 bases and J shed 9 bases, with 11 bases lying between them. This chain's CDR3 is CASSPLGVQYF. Written as DNA, the CDR3 is TGTGCCAGCAGTCCCCTAGGGGTGCAGTACTTC. Variable domain in full (rest from reference TRBV28 and TRBJ2-7): DVKVTQSSRYLVKRTGEKVFLECVQDMDHENMFWYRQDPGLGLRLIYFSYDVKMKEKGDIPEGYSVSREKKERFSLILESASTNQTSMYLCASSPLGVQYFGPGTRLTVT.

This chain uses TRBV29-1 with TRBJ2-7, with 12 bases aligning to TRBD2. The CDR3 sequence is 16 residues long. The V gene's germline CDR1 is SQVTM and CDR2 ANQGSEA. The V segment lost 6 bases and the J segment 7 bases; nucleotides outside the gene matches: 16. As DNA, the CDR3 is TGCAGCGTCGACGACAACCGACTAGCGGGAGTACGTGAGCAGTACTTC. It is translated as CSVDDNRLAGVREQYF.

The CDR3 sequence: CASSLGGGNTIYF. In nucleotides, the CDR3 is TGTGCCAGCAGCTTAGGCGGGGGAAACACCATATATTTT. The chain links TRBV13 to TRBJ1-3; D not resolved. V was trimmed by 0 bases and J by 4 bases, leaving 4 bases between them. CDR1 is PRHDT and CDR2 is FYEKMQ in the germline V gene (reference sequence). There are 13 residues in the CDR3. Together with reference TRBV13 and TRBJ1-3, the CDR3 gives the full variable domain: AAGVIQSPRHLIKEKRETATLKCYPIPRHDTVYWYQQGPGQDPQFLISFYEKMQSDKGSIPDRFSAQQFSDYHSELNMSSLELGDSALYFCASSLGGGNTIYFGEGSWLTVV.

A remark on this clone: The sample has other DNA sequences that encode this CDR3 too. This rearrangement joins TRBV9 to TRBJ1-1; the D is unclear. The CDR3 spans 14 residues. CDR1 SGDLS and CDR2 YYNGEE come from the germline V gene. With 1 base removed from V and 1 base from J, the gap between germline ends came to 8 bases. The CDR3 DNA reads as TGTGCCAGCAGCGTAACCGGAGGGAACACTGAAGCTTTCTTT. Translating it yields CASSVTGGNTEAFF.

The rearrangement links TRBV6-5 to TRBJ2-1; D is possibly TRBD2 (7 bases). CDR1 and CDR2 from the germline V gene are MNHEY and SVGAGI. V was clipped by 4 bases and J by 4 bases, with 14 bases between them. This CDR3 comprises 15 residues. The CDR3 bases are TGTGCCAGCAGTTCGTTCCGGGGGGCGTACAATGAGCAGTTCTTC. This translates into CASSSFRGAYNEQFF.

The chain recombines TRBV9 with TRBJ1-1; D possibly corresponds to TRBD1 (6 bases). V was pared by 4 bases and J by 2 bases, with 12 bases between. The germline V gene encodes CDR1 SGDLS and CDR2 YYNGEE. This CDR3 is 14 amino acids long. In DNA, the CDR3 is TGTGCCAGCAGCAACCCGGGACAAAACACTGAAGCTTTCTTT. It is translated as CASSNPGQNTEAFF.

A remark on this clone: One junction end disagrees with the germline gene, perhaps due to a read error. The gene calls are TRBV6-6 and TRBJ1-2, with D perhaps matching TRBD1 (5 bases). CDR1 and CDR2 (germline): MNHNY, SVGAGI (reference sequence). This CDR3 comprises 13 residues. The CDR3 spells CASSYLSGPLFSF. The CDR3 region has the DNA TGTGCCAGCAGTTACCTGTCAGGGCCCCTTTTCTCCTTC.

This chain connects TRBV19 to TRBJ1-5; D may be TRBD1 (5 bases). Germline V lookup: CDR1 LNHDA, CDR2 SQIVND (reference sequence). This CDR3 has 15 residues. V lost 5 bases to trimming and J lost 4 bases, with 15 bases between them. This chain's CDR3 is CASSPYAAGNQPQHF. The CDR3 nucleotides are TGTGCCAGTAGTCCTTATGCAGCAGGGAATCAGCCCCAGCATTTT.

This clone came up once. The chain recombines TRBV9 with TRBJ2-2, with 8 bases fitting TRBD2. The CDR3 is made up of 16 amino acids. J lost 6 bases, V lost 0 bases, and 7 bases had no gene match. The germline CDR1 and CDR2 sequences are SGDLS and YYNGEE. The CDR3 protein is CASSVDAGGFPGELFF. CDR3 coding DNA: TGTGCCAGCAGCGTAGACGCGGGAGGATTCCCCGGGGAGCTGTTTTTT.

This clone came up many times. The chain uses TRBV19 and TRBJ2-1, with unresolved D. From germline, CDR1 is LNHDA and CDR2 SQIVND (reference sequence). V gave up 7 bases and J gave up 6 bases, with 7 bases separating them. This CDR3 has 11 residues. The CDR3 DNA sequence: TGTGCCAGTAAATATGGCAATGAGCAGTTCTTC. As protein: CASKYGNEQFF.

This chain connects TRBV9 to TRBJ2-4; TRBD1 agrees at 9 bases. With 0 bases clipped from V and 2 bases from J, the junction kept 3 bases outside the gene matches. CDR3 length equals 16 residues. Germline V gene sequence: CDR1 SGDLS, CDR2 YYNGEE. For the CDR3, the DNA is TGTGCCAGCAGCGTAGGTACAGGGGGCCCCAAAAACATTCAGTACTTC. It codes for CASSVGTGGPKNIQYF.